Listed below are T cell receptor beta chains from one sample, sequenced in a study of T cell responses to AZD1222 COVID-19 vaccine. Assay: immunoSEQ multiplex PCR; the TCRdb copy retains only in-frame clones and omits some. This table holds 80,000 to 90,000 clones, more than 75% found once. The specimen comprised peripheral blood, sampled on day 0 of MenACWY control vaccination. These receptors were obtained from an adult in good health. Each CDR3 is given with its conserved first and last residue. Fields, in order: V gene, D gene, J gene, CDR3 protein, CDR3 DNA. A D gene is named only where the DNA matches it firmly.

V: TRBV7-6; D: NA; J: TRBJ1-1; CDR3: CASSLTNGPTTEAFF; DNA: TGTGCCAGCAGCCTTACCAATGGCCCGACTACTGAAGCTTTCTTT
V: TRBV5-1; D: TRBD1; J: TRBJ2-5; CDR3: CAISRDRVAETQYF; DNA: TGCGCCATCAGCAGGGACAGGGTCGCGGAGACCCAGTACTTC
V: TRBV19; D: NA; J: TRBJ1-4; CDR3: CASRLRGAPNEKLFF; DNA: TGTGCCAGTCGCCTTAGGGGGGCTCCTAATGAAAAACTGTTTTTT
V: TRBV5-1; D: NA; J: TRBJ2-7; CDR3: CASSLDGQTYEQYF; DNA: TGCGCCAGCAGCTTGGACGGACAGACCTACGAGCAGTACTTC
V: TRBV19; D: NA; J: TRBJ1-1; CDR3: CASSMGYTEAFF; DNA: TGTGCCAGTAGTATGGGGTACACTGAAGCTTTCTTT
V: TRBV7-2; D: NA; J: TRBJ1-1; CDR3: CASSSLNIDTEAFF; DNA: TGTGCCAGCAGCTCCCTTAATATCGACACTGAAGCTTTCTTT
V: TRBV24-1; D: NA; J: TRBJ1-2; CDR3: CATSDFIRGLLANYGYTF; DNA: TGTGCCACCAGTGATTTTATCCGGGGGCTCTTAGCTAACTATGGCTACACCTTC
V: TRBV19; D: NA; J: TRBJ1-2; CDR3: CASSTGQVYGYTF; DNA: TGTGCCAGTAGTACCGGACAAGTCTATGGCTACACCTTC
V: TRBV7-9; D: NA; J: TRBJ1-2; CDR3: CASSRELQDYGYTF; DNA: TGTGCCAGCAGCCGAGAACTACAGGACTATGGCTACACCTTC
V: TRBV6-2/TRBV6-3; D: NA; J: TRBJ2-3; CDR3: CASTPGLDTQYF; DNA: TGTGCCAGCACCCCAGGGCTAGATACGCAGTATTTT